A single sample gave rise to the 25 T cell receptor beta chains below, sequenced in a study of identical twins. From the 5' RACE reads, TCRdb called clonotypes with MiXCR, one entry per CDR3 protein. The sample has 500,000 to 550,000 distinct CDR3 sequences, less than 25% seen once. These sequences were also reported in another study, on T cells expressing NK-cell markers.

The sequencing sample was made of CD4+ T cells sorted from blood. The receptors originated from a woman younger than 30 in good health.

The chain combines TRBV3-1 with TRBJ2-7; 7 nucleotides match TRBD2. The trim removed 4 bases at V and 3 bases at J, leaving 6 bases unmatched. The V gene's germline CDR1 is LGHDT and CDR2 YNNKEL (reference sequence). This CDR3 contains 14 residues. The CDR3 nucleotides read TGTGCCAGCAGCCCCAGGACTAGAGGCTACGAGCAGTACTTC. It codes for CASSPRTRGYEQYF.

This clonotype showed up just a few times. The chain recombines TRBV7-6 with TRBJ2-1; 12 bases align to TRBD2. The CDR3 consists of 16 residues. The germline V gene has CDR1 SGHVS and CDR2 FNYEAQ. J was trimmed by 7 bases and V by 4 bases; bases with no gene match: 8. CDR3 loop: CASSSRLAGVGNEQFF. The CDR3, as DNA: TGTGCCAGCAGCTCGAGACTAGCGGGAGTGGGGAATGAGCAGTTCTTC.

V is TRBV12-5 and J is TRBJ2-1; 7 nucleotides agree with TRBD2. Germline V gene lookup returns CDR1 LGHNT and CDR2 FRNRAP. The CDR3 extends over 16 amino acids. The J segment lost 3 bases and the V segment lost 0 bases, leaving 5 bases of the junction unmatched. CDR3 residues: CASGLVLSSGYNEQFF. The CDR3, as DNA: TGTGCTAGTGGTTTGGTACTGTCTAGCGGCTACAATGAGCAGTTCTTC.

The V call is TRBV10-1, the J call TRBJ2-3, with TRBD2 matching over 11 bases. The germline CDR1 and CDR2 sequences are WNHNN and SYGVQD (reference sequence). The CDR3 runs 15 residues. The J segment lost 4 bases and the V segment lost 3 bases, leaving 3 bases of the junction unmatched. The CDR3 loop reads CASSDSGRASDTQYF. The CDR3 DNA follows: TGCGCCAGCAGTGATAGCGGGAGGGCCTCAGATACGCAGTATTTT.

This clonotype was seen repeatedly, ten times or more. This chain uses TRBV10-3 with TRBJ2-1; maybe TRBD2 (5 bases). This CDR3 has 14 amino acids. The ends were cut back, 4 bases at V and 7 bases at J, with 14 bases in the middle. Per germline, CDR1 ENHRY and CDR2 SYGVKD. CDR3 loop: CAISGTGLANEQFF. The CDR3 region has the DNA TGTGCCATCAGTGGAACGGGATTGGCAAATGAGCAGTTCTTC.

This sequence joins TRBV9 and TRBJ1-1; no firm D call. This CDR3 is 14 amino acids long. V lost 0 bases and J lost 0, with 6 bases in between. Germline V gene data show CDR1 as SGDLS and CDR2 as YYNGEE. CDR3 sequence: CASSVAPLNTEAFF. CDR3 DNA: TGTGCCAGCAGCGTAGCCCCCCTGAACACTGAAGCTTTCTTT.

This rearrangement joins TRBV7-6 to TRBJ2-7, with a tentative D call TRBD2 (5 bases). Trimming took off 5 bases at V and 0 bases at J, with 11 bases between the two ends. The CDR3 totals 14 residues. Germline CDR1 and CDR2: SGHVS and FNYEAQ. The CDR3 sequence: CASSTSRPSYEQYF. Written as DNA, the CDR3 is TGTGCCAGCAGCACTAGTCGGCCCTCCTACGAGCAGTACTTC.

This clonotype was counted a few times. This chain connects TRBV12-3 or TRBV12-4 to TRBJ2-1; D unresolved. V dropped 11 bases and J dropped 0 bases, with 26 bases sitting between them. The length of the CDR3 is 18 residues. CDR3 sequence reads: CAFSLLGFGLSSYNEQFF. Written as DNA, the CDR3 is TGTGCCTTCAGTTTATTAGGCTTTGGTCTGAGCTCCTACAATGAGCAGTTCTTC.

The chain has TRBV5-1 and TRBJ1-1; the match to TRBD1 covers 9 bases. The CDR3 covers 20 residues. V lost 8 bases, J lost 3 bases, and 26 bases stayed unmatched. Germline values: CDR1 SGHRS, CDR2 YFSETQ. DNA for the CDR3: TGCGCCAGACAGAGTCCCGGGACAGGGACCGGGGCGCTGCGGGACACTGAAGCTTTCTTT. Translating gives CARQSPGTGTGALRDTEAFF.

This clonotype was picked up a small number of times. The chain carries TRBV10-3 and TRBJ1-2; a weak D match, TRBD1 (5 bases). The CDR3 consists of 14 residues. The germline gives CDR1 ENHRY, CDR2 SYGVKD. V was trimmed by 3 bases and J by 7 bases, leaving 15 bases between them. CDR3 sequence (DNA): TGTGCCATCAGTGAAGGGCAGGGAGAGCGTGGCTACACCTTC. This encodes CAISEGQGERGYTF.

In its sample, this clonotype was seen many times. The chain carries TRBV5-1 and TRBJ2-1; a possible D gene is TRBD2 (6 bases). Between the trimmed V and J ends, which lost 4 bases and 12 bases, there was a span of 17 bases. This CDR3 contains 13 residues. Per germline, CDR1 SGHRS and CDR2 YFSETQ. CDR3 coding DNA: TGCGCCAGCAGCCCGGGGAGCTCTAGCGTGCAGTTCTTC. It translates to CASSPGSSSVQFF.

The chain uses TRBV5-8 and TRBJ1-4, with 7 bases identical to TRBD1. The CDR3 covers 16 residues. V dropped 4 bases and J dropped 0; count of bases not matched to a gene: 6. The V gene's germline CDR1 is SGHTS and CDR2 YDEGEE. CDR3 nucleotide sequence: TGTGCCAGCAGCCAATCCGGGACAGCAACTAATGAAAAACTGTTTTTT. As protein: CASSQSGTATNEKLFF.

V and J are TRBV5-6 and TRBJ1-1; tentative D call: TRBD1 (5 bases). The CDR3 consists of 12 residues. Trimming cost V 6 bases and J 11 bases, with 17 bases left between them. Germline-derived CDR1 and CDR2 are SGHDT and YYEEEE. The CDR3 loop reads CASTGTAARAFF. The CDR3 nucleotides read TGTGCCAGCACCGGGACCGCCGCCCGCGCTTTCTTT. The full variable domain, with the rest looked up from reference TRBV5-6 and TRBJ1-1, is DAGVTQSPTHLIKTRGQQVTLRCSPKSGHDTVSWYQQALGQGPQFIFQYYEEEERQRGNFPDRFSGHQFPNYSSELNVNALLLGDSALYLCASTGTAARAFFGQGTRLTVV.

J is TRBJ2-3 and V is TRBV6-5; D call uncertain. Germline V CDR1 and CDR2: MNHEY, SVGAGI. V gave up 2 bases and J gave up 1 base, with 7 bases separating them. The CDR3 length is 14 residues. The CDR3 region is CASSYGGRTDTQYF. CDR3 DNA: TGTGCCAGCAGTTACGGCGGACGCACAGATACGCAGTATTTT.

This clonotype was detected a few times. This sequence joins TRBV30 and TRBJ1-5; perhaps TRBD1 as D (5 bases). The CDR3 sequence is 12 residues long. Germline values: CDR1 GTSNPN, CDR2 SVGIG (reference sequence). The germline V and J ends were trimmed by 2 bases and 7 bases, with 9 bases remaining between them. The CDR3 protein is CAWSRGTQPQHF. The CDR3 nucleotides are TGTGCCTGGAGTCGGGGGACCCAGCCCCAGCATTTT.

The CDR3 DNA sequence: TGCAGTGGCCCAATGGAGCTTAGCACAGATACGCAGTATTTT. Its protein is CSGPMELSTDTQYF. The chain combines TRBV20-1 with TRBJ2-3; D gene unclear. V was cut by 7 bases and J by 0 bases, with 14 bases left in between. In germline, CDR1 is DFQATT, CDR2 SNEGSKA (reference sequence). The CDR3 sequence is 14 residues long.

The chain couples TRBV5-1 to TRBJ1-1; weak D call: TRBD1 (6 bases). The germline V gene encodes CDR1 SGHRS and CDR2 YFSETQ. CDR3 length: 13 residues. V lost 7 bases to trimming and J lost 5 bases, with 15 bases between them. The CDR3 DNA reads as TGCGCCAGCGGGTACAGGGACGGGACTGAAGCTTTCTTT. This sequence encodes CASGYRDGTEAFF. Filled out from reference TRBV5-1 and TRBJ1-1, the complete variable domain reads KAGVTQTPRYLIKTRGQQVTLSCSPISGHRSVSWYQQTPGQGLQFLFEYFSETQRNKGNFPGRFSGRQFSNSRSEMNVSTLELGDSALYLCASGYRDGTEAFFGQGTRLTVV.

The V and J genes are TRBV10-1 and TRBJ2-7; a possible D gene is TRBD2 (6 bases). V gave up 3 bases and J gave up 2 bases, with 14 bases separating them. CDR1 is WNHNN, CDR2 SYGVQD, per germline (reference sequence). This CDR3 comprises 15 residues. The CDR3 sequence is CASSEGDSSTYEQYF. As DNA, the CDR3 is TGCGCCAGCAGTGAAGGGGACTCCTCGACCTACGAGCAGTACTTC.

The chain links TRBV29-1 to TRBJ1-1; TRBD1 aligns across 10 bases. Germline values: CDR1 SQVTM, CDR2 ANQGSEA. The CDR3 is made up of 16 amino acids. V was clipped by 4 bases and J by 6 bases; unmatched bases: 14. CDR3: CSVGSPGQGYDAEAFF. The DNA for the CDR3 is TGCAGCGTTGGATCTCCGGGACAGGGGTACGACGCTGAAGCTTTCTTT.

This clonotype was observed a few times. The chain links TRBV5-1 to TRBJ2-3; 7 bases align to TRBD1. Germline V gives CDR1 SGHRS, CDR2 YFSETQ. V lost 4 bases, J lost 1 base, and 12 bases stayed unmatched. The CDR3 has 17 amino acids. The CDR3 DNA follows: TGCGCCAGCAGCCCCCCTTTACAGGGGCGAGGCACAGATACGCAGTATTTT. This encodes CASSPPLQGRGTDTQYF. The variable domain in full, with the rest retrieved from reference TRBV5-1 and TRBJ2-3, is KAGVTQTPRYLIKTRGQQVTLSCSPISGHRSVSWYQQTPGQGLQFLFEYFSETQRNKGNFPGRFSGRQFSNSRSEMNVSTLELGDSALYLCASSPPLQGRGTDTQYFGPGTRLTVL.

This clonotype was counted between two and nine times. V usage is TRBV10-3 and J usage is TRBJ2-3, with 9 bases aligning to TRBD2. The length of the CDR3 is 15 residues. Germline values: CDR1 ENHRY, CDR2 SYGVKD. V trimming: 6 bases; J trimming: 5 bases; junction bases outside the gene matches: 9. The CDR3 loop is CAISFSGGAKDTQYF. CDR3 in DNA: TGTGCCATCAGCTTTAGCGGGGGAGCGAAAGATACGCAGTATTTT.

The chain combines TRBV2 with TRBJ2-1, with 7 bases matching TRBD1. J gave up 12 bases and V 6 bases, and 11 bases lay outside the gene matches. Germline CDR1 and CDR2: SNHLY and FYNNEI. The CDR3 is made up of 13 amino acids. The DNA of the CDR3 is TGTGCCAGCAGCGGTGGGACAGACTTACGGCAGTTCTTC. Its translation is CASSGGTDLRQFF.

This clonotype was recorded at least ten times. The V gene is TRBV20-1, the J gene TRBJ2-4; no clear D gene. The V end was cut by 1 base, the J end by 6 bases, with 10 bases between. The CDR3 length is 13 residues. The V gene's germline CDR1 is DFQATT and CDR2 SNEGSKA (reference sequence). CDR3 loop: CSARGYQANIQYF. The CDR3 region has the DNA TGCAGTGCTAGAGGCTACCAGGCAAACATTCAGTACTTC.

The CDR3 protein is CAITRGGLDEQYF. The CDR3 nucleotides are TGTGCCATCACCCGAGGGGGCTTGGACGAGCAGTACTTC. This rearrangement joins TRBV10-3 to TRBJ2-7; 7 bases align to TRBD1. The V and J ends lost 7 bases and 5 bases, in that order; junction bases with no gene match: 8. The V gene's germline CDR1 is ENHRY and CDR2 SYGVKD. The CDR3 extends over 13 amino acids.

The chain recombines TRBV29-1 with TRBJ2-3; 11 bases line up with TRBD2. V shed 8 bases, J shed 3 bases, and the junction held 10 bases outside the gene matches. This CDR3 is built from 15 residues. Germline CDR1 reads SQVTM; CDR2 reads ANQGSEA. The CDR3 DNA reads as TGCAGCCCGATAGCGGGAGGGTTTTGGACAGATACGCAGTATTTT. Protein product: CSPIAGGFWTDTQYF.